The present entry profiles one TCR beta chain with its context. The antigen is not known. The data derive from a study of shared clonotypes between healthy human individuals. Overall study: Donor composition was a couple of women and three men, aged 18 to 49. Study results and limitations: Non-shared clonotypes had lower generation probabilities than those shared by all four donors.

Naive CD8 cells, CD45RO-negative and positively selected for CCR7, excluded terminally differentiated effector memory CD45RA+ cells. An assay was performed, and its level was deep. Repertoires were generated with immunoSEQ multiplex PCR, while TCRdb's copy carries only in-frame clones and drops some. Among approximately 740,000 clones listed, nearly 95% were seen once. From germline, CDR1 is MDHEN and CDR2 SYDVKM. This CDR3 comprises 16 residues. The V and J ends lost 7 bases and 5 bases, in that order; junction bases with no gene match: 14. The genes are TRBV28 and TRBJ2-7; 10 positions agree with TRBD2. The specimen sequenced was naive CD8+ T cells sorted from blood. The sequence was collected from a man aged 25-45 years in good health. The CDR3 bases are TGTGCCAGCAAGGGGGAGCGGGAGGGCCTGTTGGACGAGCAGTACTTC. Protein product: CASKGEREGLLDEQYF.